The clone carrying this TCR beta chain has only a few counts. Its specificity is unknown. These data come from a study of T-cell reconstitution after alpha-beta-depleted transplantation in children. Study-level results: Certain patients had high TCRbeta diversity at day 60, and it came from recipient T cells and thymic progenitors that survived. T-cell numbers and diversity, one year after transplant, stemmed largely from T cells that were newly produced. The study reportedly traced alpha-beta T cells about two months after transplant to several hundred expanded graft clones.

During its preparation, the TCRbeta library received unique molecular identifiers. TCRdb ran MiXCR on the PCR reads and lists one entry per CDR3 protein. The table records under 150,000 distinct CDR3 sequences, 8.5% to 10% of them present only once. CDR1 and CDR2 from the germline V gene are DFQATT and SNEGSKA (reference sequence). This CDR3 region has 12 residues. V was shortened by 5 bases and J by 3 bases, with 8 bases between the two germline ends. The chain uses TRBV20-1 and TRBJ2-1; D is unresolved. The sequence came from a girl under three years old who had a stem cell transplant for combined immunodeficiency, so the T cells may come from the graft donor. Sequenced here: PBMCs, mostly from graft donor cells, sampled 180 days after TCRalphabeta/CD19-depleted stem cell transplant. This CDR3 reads CSAVIHYNEQFF. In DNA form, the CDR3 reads TGCAGTGCTGTAATCCACTACAATGAGCAGTTCTTC.